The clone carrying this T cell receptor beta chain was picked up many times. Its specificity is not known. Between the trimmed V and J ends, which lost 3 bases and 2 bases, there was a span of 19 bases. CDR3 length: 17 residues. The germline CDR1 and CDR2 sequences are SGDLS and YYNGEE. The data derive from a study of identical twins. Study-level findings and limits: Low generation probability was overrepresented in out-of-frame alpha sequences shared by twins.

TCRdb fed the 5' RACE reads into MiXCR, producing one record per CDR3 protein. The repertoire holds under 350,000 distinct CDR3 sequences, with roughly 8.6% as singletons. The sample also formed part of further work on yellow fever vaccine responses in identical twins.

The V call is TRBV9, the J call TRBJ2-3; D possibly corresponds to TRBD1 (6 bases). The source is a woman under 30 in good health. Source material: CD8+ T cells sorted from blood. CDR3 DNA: TGTGCCAGCAGCGCCAACAGGGAGATGAGAAACACAGATACGCAGTATTTT. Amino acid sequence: CASSANREMRNTDTQYF.